This T cell receptor beta chain emerged from a study of blood T cell repertoires in COVID-19. Study-wide context: The analysed material was cDNA or gDNA that came from T cells, B-cell-depleted T cells, or PBMCs.

The table came from immunoSEQ multiplex PCR; TCRdb's copy has only in-frame clones and leaves some out. The table has approximately 340,000 clones, approximately 88% seen once; the top ten hold roughly 9.9%. CDR3 length: 17 residues. Germline values: CDR1 SGHRS, CDR2 YFSETQ. Trimming removed 1 base from V and 0 bases from J; junction bases left unmatched: 4. The chain carries TRBV5-1 and TRBJ2-7, with 13 bases fitting TRBD2. The specimen sequenced was peripheral blood. The TCR comes from a man aged 25 to 45 with COVID-19, enrolled during active disease. CDR3 DNA sequence: TGCGCCAGCAGCTTGACACTAGCGGGAGGGAGCTCCTACGAGCAGTACTTC. The encoded protein is CASSLTLAGGSSYEQYF.